This T cell receptor (beta chain) was profiled in a study of metastatic and nonmetastatic thyroid tumors. At the level of the study: Samples came from malignant and benign thyroid patients, and repertoires were compared across blood and tumor or nodule tissue. Overall study results and limits: Reported TCR beta diversity, measured in blood and tumor, was significantly higher for malignant thyroid tumors than for benign nodules.

This clone was recorded at least ten times. The antigen is unknown. Study processing details: For papillary thyroid cancer, a distant-metastasis classifier was constructed from CDR3 differences observed across clinicopathological groups. With MiXCR, TCRdb reprocessed the PCR reads. The V and J calls were determined by TCRdb, not by the authors. The sample holds 15,000 to 20,000 clones, around 36% seen once. Trimming took 4 bases from V and 5 from J, leaving 11 bases between them. Germline assignment: CDR1 SQVTM and CDR2 ANQGSEA. The CDR3 is 12 residues long. Among the patients, none had received any treatment before thyroid surgery.

The chain links TRBV29-1 to TRBJ2-5, with no clear D. Sequenced: tumor tissue. The sequence was obtained from a female donor with papillary thyroid cancer or a benign thyroid nodule (not recorded which). Some clones in this sample may be carry-over from other donors' samples. CDR3 DNA: TGCAGCGTTGCTCAGGATCAGGAGACCCAGTACTTC. The encoded protein is CSVAQDQETQYF. Full variable domain (remainder filled in from reference TRBV29-1 and TRBJ2-5): SAVISQKPSRDICQRGTSLTIQCQVDSQVTMMFWYRQQPGQSLTLIATANQGSEATYESGFVIDKFPISRPNLTFSTLTVSNMSPEDSSIYLCSVAQDQETQYFGPGTRLLVL.